This TCR beta chain was retrieved from a study of T cell responses to AZD1222 COVID-19 vaccine. Study-level points and caveats: Baseline serostatus was positive in only 5 to 7 AZD1222 recipients. The peak T cell response came first, and repertoires were sampled only after it. Two AZD1222 administrations were followed by greater Spike-specific TCR breadth and depth. Across the whole spike, CD4 TCRs peaked at regions 160-218 and 743-854.

Note on this clone: Its antigen is currently unknown.

Generated by immunoSEQ multiplex PCR, the TCRdb table keeps only in-frame clones and is missing some. The sample yields 120,000 to 150,000 clones, around 91% seen once. Trimming pared 6 bases from V and 5 bases from J, leaving 11 bases between. Germline CDR1 WSHSY, CDR2 SAAADI. This CDR3 contains 12 residues. The specimen comprised peripheral blood, sampled on day 0 of AZD1222 vaccination. The sequence was obtained from an adult in good health. The chain is built from TRBV10-2 and TRBJ2-7; tentative D call: TRBD2 (5 bases). The CDR3 region is CASREEVDEQYF. CDR3 coding DNA: TGCGCCAGCAGGGAGGAGGTGGACGAGCAGTACTTC.